The 15 T cell receptor beta chains presented below share a single source sample, sequenced in a study of cytomegalovirus exposure and HLA in healthy donors. The PCR made use of 60 Vbeta and 13 Jbeta primers. Data came from immunoSEQ multiplex PCR; TCRdb stores just in-frame clones and leaves some out. The sample lists 150,000 to 200,000 clones; 68% were seen once. Sequenced: PBMCs. These receptors were collected from a woman between 40 and 55 years old in good health and CMV-seropositive.

The V call is TRBV2, the J call TRBJ2-2; TRBD2 is a possible D gene (5 bases). Trimming left V 6 bases short and J 0 bases short, with 11 bases between. The CDR3 spans 15 residues. Germline CDR1 is SNHLY and CDR2 is FYNNEI. CDR3 coding DNA: TGTGCCAGCAGAGAGAGCGGAGCGAACACCGGGGAGCTGTTTTTT. Translation gives CASRESGANTGELFF. The full variable domain, rest sourced from reference TRBV2 and TRBJ2-2, is EPEVTQTPSHQVTQMGQEVILRCVPISNHLYFYWYRQILGQKVEFLVSFYNNEISEKSEIFDDQFSVERPDGSNFTLKIRSTKLEDSAMYFCASRESGANTGELFFGEGSRLTVL.

CDR3 loop: CASSIVFGASGRTDTQYF. The DNA for the CDR3 is TGTGCCAGTAGTATAGTCTTCGGAGCTAGCGGGAGAACAGATACGCAGTATTTT. The chain uses TRBV19 and TRBJ2-3; 10 positions match TRBD2. Trimming removed 1 base from V and 3 bases from J; junction bases left unmatched: 10. The CDR3 has 18 residues. Germline V CDR1 and CDR2: LNHDA, SQIVND (reference sequence).

The chain links TRBV28 to TRBJ2-1, with TRBD2 matching over 14 bases. This CDR3 has 17 residues. Germline V gives CDR1 MDHEN, CDR2 SYDVKM. J lost 7 bases, V lost 6 bases, and 11 bases had no gene match. The CDR3 here is CASSAPGTSGSRNEQFF. Here the CDR3 DNA reads TGTGCCAGCAGCGCTCCCGGGACTAGCGGGAGCAGGAATGAGCAGTTCTTC.

The chain recombines TRBV7-9 with TRBJ1-5; D uncertain. Between the trimmed V and J ends, which lost 2 bases and 5 bases, there was a span of 10 bases. The CDR3 spans 14 residues. The germline V gene encodes CDR1 SEHNR and CDR2 FQNEAQ (reference sequence). For the CDR3, the DNA is TGTGCCAGCAGCTTATTAGCGGGTGATCAGCCCCAGCATTTT. Protein product: CASSLLAGDQPQHF.

This clone showed up just once. The gene calls are TRBV18 and TRBJ2-3; TRBD2 is a possible D gene (6 bases). Germline CDR1 and CDR2: KGHSH and LQKENI. V gave up 5 bases and J gave up 13 bases, with 19 bases separating them. The CDR3 length is 13 residues. The CDR3 region is CASSAGLRGKKYF. The CDR3 bases are TGTGCCAGCTCAGCCGGATTACGCGGGAAGAAGTATTTT.

The chain uses TRBV29-1 and TRBJ1-1, with 7 bases fitting TRBD1. Germline assignment: CDR1 SQVTM and CDR2 ANQGSEA. This CDR3 comprises 13 residues. J lost 4 bases, V lost 4 bases, and 6 bases had no gene match. The CDR3 nucleotides read TGCAGCGTTGGTTGGGACAGCGGCACTGAAGCTTTCTTT. This translates into CSVGWDSGTEAFF.

The CDR3 spells CASSPELIATNEKLFF. The CDR3 nucleotides are TGTGCCAGCTCACCAGAGCTGATCGCAACTAATGAAAAACTGTTTTTT. This chain uses TRBV18 with TRBJ1-4, with D hard to call. Trimming cost V 2 bases and J 0 bases, with 10 bases left between them. This CDR3 has 16 residues. Germline CDR1 reads KGHSH; CDR2 reads LQKENI.

J is TRBJ2-5 and V is TRBV7-9, with 9 nucleotides matching TRBD2. This CDR3 comprises 16 residues. CDR1 is SEHNR and CDR2 is FQNEAQ in the germline V gene (reference sequence). The CDR3 is CACPQGAAGGGETQYF. CDR3 sequence (DNA): TGTGCTTGCCCCCAGGGAGCAGCGGGGGGCGGGGAGACCCAGTACTTC.

The count of this clone is one. The J gene is TRBJ2-1, the V gene TRBV18; 11 positions match TRBD2. There are 13 residues in the CDR3. J lost 6 bases, V lost 10 bases, and 5 bases had no gene match. Germline loops: CDR1 KGHSH, CDR2 LQKENI. The CDR3 DNA follows: TGTGCCACTCTAGCGGGAGGCGGCAATGAGCAGTTCTTC. Translating it yields CATLAGGGNEQFF.

This chain connects TRBV11-1 to TRBJ2-3; 7 bases align to TRBD2. The CDR3 contains 19 residues. The germline V gene has CDR1 SGHAT and CDR2 FQDESV (reference sequence). The V segment lost 6 bases and the J segment 1 base; nucleotides outside the gene matches: 19. CDR3 DNA: TGTGCCAGCAGTTTCTGGGGAGGGGAATCTCCAAACCGCACAGATACGCAGTATTTT. This codes for CASSFWGGESPNRTDTQYF.

This clone was recorded a few times. V and J are TRBV6-6 and TRBJ2-6; D call uncertain. The ends were cut back, 6 bases at V and 0 bases at J, with 9 bases in the middle. Germline CDR1 MNHNY, CDR2 SVGAGI (reference sequence). The CDR3 has 15 amino acids. This chain's CDR3 is CASSRRNSGANVLTF. The CDR3 region has the DNA TGTGCCAGCAGCCGCAGGAACTCTGGGGCCAACGTCCTGACTTTC.

The V and J genes are TRBV7-8 and TRBJ2-7; 7 nucleotides agree with TRBD2. The CDR3 runs 16 residues. Germline-derived CDR1 and CDR2 are SGHVS and FQNEAQ. J gave up 1 base and V 0 bases, and 6 bases lay outside the gene matches. The CDR3 loop is CASSLAGRGWSYEQYF. CDR3 bases: TGTGCCAGCAGCTTAGCAGGGCGGGGGTGGTCCTACGAGCAGTACTTC. Drawing the rest from reference TRBV7-8 and TRBJ2-7, the complete variable domain is GAGVSQSPRYKVAKRGQDVALRCDPISGHVSLFWYQQALGQGPEFLTYFQNEAQLDKSGLPSDRFFAERPEGSVSTLKIQRTQQEDSAVYLCASSLAGRGWSYEQYFGPGTRLTVT.

This rearrangement joins TRBV5-1 to TRBJ1-3; unclear D gene. The CDR3 loop spans 16 amino acids. The germline V and J ends were trimmed by 2 bases and 0 bases, with 12 bases remaining between them. Per germline, CDR1 SGHRS and CDR2 YFSETQ. CDR3: CASSFSSLNSGNTIYF. In nucleotides, the CDR3 is TGCGCCAGCAGCTTCTCATCACTGAACTCTGGAAACACCATATATTTT.

The chain is built from TRBV25-1 and TRBJ2-4, with D tentatively TRBD1 (5 bases). Germline CDR1 is MGHDK and CDR2 is SYGVNS. This CDR3 is 15 amino acids long. V was trimmed by 3 bases and J by 8 bases, leaving 17 bases between them. Written as DNA, the CDR3 is TGTGCCAGCAGTGAGGCTAGGCAGGGTCGCGACATTCAGTACTTC. It encodes CASSEARQGRDIQYF.

This chain joins TRBV2 and TRBJ2-5; D gene uncertain. Per germline, CDR1 SNHLY and CDR2 FYNNEI. V lost 7 bases and J lost 5, with 11 bases in between. This CDR3 is 12 amino acids long. CDR3 amino acids: CASTPQSETQYF. Here the CDR3 DNA reads TGTGCCAGCACCCCCCAATCCGAGACCCAGTACTTC. Full variable domain (missing parts from reference TRBV2 and TRBJ2-5): EPEVTQTPSHQVTQMGQEVILRCVPISNHLYFYWYRQILGQKVEFLVSFYNNEISEKSEIFDDQFSVERPDGSNFTLKIRSTKLEDSAMYFCASTPQSETQYFGPGTRLLVL.